The present entry profiles one T cell receptor beta chain with its context. The antigen remains unidentified. TCRdb passed the reads through MiXCR, listing each CDR3 protein once. This sample has around 260,000 distinct CDR3 sequences, with more than 20% found just once. This specimen comes from a study of T cell repertoires in cytomegalovirus infection. The wider study: Public TCR beta signatures indicated both CMV infection and matching HLA type. Overall study results and limits: Summed public TCR beta family frequency identified CMV carriers bearing the relevant HLA.

CDR1 is DFQATT and CDR2 is SNEGSKA in the germline V gene (reference sequence). The ends lost 5 bases at V and 5 bases at J; junction bases unmatched: 8. The CDR3 runs to 15 residues. The V and J genes are TRBV20-1 and TRBJ2-3, with 12 bases fitting TRBD2. Sequencing was carried out using PBMCs. The TCR was taken from a human donor in good health (CMV status not recorded). Some clones in this sample may be carry-over from other donors' samples. CDR3 DNA: TGCAGTGCTCGGCCCCTAGCGGGAGGGGTAGATACGCAGTATTTT. It encodes CSARPLAGGVDTQYF.